These 11 T cell receptor beta chains were all obtained from the same sample, sequenced in a study of T-cell reconstitution after alpha-beta-depleted transplantation in children. Researchers prepared the TCRbeta library using unique molecular identifiers, the study reports. One entry per CDR3 protein results from TCRdb running MiXCR on the PCR reads. The sample carries around 580,000 distinct CDR3 sequences, 25% to 30% recorded once. The sample was PBMCs, taken before TCRalphabeta/CD19-depleted stem cell transplant. Receptors were obtained from a boy under three years old with Wiskott-Aldrich syndrome, due to receive a stem cell transplant.

Points on this clonotype: An end of the junction does not agree with germline; a read error may underlie this. CDR3 DNA: TGTGCCTGGTGTACCGGACTAACGGGAGTCTCAGATACGCAGTATTTC. Translation gives CAWCTGLTGVSDTQYF. The chain couples TRBV30 to TRBJ2-3; possibly TRBD2 for D (6 bases). CDR3 length: 16 residues. The germline V gene encodes CDR1 GTSNPN and CDR2 SVGIG (reference sequence).

This clonotype was seen only a few times. The J gene is TRBJ2-1, the V gene TRBV10-2; D is unclear. The CDR3 spans 13 residues. CDR1 and CDR2 from the germline V gene are WSHSY and SAAADI. With 1 base removed from V and 6 bases from J, the gap between germline ends came to 7 bases. DNA of the CDR3: TGCGCCAGCAGTGAGTTAGTGGCCAATGAGCAGTTCTTC. Amino acid sequence: CASSELVANEQFF.

This clonotype appeared a few times. The chain carries TRBV12-3 or TRBV12-4 and TRBJ1-1, with TRBD1 matching over 7 bases. Trimming cost V 5 bases and J 5 bases; bases outside gene matches: 11. The CDR3 has 15 amino acids. The CDR3 DNA reads TGTGCCAGCAGTCCACCCAGGGGGGCGAAGACTGAAGCTTTCTTT. It specifies CASSPPRGAKTEAFF.

This clonotype was detected ten times or more. This chain joins TRBV5-1 and TRBJ2-3, with 13 positions matching TRBD2. The germline V gene has CDR1 SGHRS and CDR2 YFSETQ. The CDR3 has 16 amino acids. After removal of 3 bases from V and 3 bases from J, the junction contained 4 bases not matched to a gene. In DNA form, the CDR3 reads TGCGCCAGCAGCTCCGGACTAGCGGGAGTTACAGATACGCAGTATTTT. Its translation: CASSSGLAGVTDTQYF.

V usage is TRBV15 and J usage is TRBJ2-7, with D maybe TRBD1 (7 bases). Trimming shortened V by 3 bases and J by 4 bases, and 16 bases separated the two germline ends. The CDR3 is 15 amino acids. CDR1 and CDR2 (germline): LNHNV, YYDKDF (reference sequence). The CDR3 nucleotides read TGTGCCACCAGCAGGAGGTCAGGGGGAGGTTACGAGCAGTACTTC. This codes for CATSRRSGGGYEQYF. Based on the CDR3 plus reference TRBV15 and TRBJ2-7, the full variable domain is DAMVIQNPRYQVTQFGKPVTLSCSQTLNHNVMYWYQQKSSQAPKLLFHYYDKDFNNEADTPDNFQSRRPNTSFCFLDIRSPGLGDTAMYLCATSRRSGGGYEQYFGPGTRLTVT.

J is TRBJ1-2 and V is TRBV12-3 or TRBV12-4, with TRBD1 identical over 10 bases. CDR3 length: 12 residues. Germline trimming cut 6 bases from V and 6 bases from J; bases unmatched to any gene: 1. The CDR3, as DNA: TGTGCCAGCAGGGGGACAGGGGATGGCTACACCTTC. As protein: CASRGTGDGYTF.

The chain carries TRBV6-1 and TRBJ2-1; D is unresolved. V lost 7 bases, J lost 4 bases, and 23 bases lay in between. The CDR3 extends over 17 amino acids. Germline V gives CDR1 MNHNS, CDR2 SASEGT. The CDR3 DNA reads as TGTGCCAGCAAAGAGAGACCCGATTTCCCAACATACAATGAGCAGTTCTTC. Translated, it gives CASKERPDFPTYNEQFF.

CDR3: CSAKRDPSYNEQFF. The CDR3 nucleotides read TGCAGTGCCAAACGGGATCCCTCCTACAATGAGCAGTTCTTC. The V and J genes are TRBV20-1 and TRBJ2-1, with D maybe TRBD2 (5 bases). The V gene lost 6 bases and the J gene lost 0 bases, with 12 bases spanning the gap. CDR3 length: 14 amino acids. Germline lookup yields CDR1 DFQATT and CDR2 SNEGSKA (reference sequence).

In its sample, this clonotype was seen once. The CDR3 nucleotides read TGTGCCAGCAGCCCTGGGACTAGACGCGACGAGCAGTACTTC. Translating it yields CASSPGTRRDEQYF. The V call is TRBV5-5, the J call TRBJ2-7, with 8 nucleotides matching TRBD2. The V gene's germline CDR1 is SGHKS and CDR2 YYEKEE (reference sequence). The CDR3 has 14 residues. Trimming removed 4 bases from V and 5 bases from J; junction bases left unmatched: 8.

The V and J genes are TRBV29-1 and TRBJ1-1, with a possible D match to TRBD1 (6 bases). Per germline, CDR1 SQVTM and CDR2 ANQGSEA. The CDR3 contains 14 residues. With 7 bases removed from V and 4 bases from J, the gap between germline ends came to 19 bases. The DNA of the CDR3 is TGCAGCGCCAGCCCGATGACAGGTCTCACTGAAGCTTTCTTT. Its protein is CSASPMTGLTEAFF.

The rearrangement joins TRBV29-1 to TRBJ2-3, with 13 nucleotides matching TRBD2. Germline CDR1 SQVTM, CDR2 ANQGSEA. With 7 bases clipped from V and 6 bases from J, the junction kept 7 bases outside the gene matches. The CDR3 loop spans 14 amino acids. CDR3: CSAWTSGSIDTQYF. The CDR3 DNA reads TGCAGCGCCTGGACTAGCGGGAGTATCGATACGCAGTATTTT.